This is a list of T cell receptor beta chains from one sample in a study of OX40 agonist ivuxolimab in advanced cancers. This table comes from immunoSEQ multiplex PCR, and its TCRdb copy is limited to in-frame clones, with some not included. The sample holds 45,000 to 70,000 clones, 83% seen once. Sequencing used CD4+ or CD8+ T cells sorted from blood, obtained in a trial of the OX40 agonist ivuxolimab. The receptors were sampled from an adult with an advanced solid tumor such as melanoma, head and neck, liver or kidney cancer. Both conserved end residues are part of each CDR3. Each record gives: D gene, V gene, J gene, clone size, CDR3 DNA, CDR3 protein. D genes are given only for firm matches. Expanded clones are given a class, and other clones once, few, many or no size at all.

>.|TRBV2|TRBJ1-6|.
TGTGCCAGCAGTGAAGTCCCAGGGGTTTCACCCCTCCACTTT
CASSEVPGVSPLHF
>TRBD1|TRBV11-2|TRBJ2-1|once
TGTGCCAGCAGCTTAACCTTCGACAGGGTGAATGAGCAGTTCTTC
CASSLTFDRVNEQFF
>TRBD1|TRBV2|TRBJ1-5|.
TGTGCCAGCAGTGGGGGGCGAACAGGGGGCCTTACAAATAGCAATCAGCCCCAGCATTTT
CASSGGRTGGLTNSNQPQHF
>.|TRBV9|TRBJ2-3|.
TGTGCCAGCAGTGACCCCACAGATACGCAGTATTTT
CASSDPTDTQYF
>.|TRBV29-1|TRBJ2-3|.
TGCAGCGTTGAAGCAGGGCCAAACACAGATACGCAGTATTTT
CSVEAGPNTDTQYF
>.|TRBV19|TRBJ1-1|medium-sized
TGTGCCAGTAGTACAGGGGAAACTGAAGCTTTCTTT
CASSTGETEAFF
>TRBD1|TRBV6-5|TRBJ2-7|once
TGTGCCAGCAGTTACGGGGGACAGAACTCCTACGAGCAGTACTTC
CASSYGGQNSYEQYF
>.|TRBV10-2|TRBJ2-2|.
TGCGCCAGCAGTGATGGGCAGGTACTTCGGGAGCTGTTTTTT
CASSDGQVLRELFF
>.|TRBV7-9|TRBJ1-5|.
TGTGCCAGCAGCTTAGAAAATCAGCCCCAGCATTTT
CASSLENQPQHF
>.|TRBV19|TRBJ2-1|.
TGTGCCAGTAGTATTCAGGTCCCGTATGAGCAGTTCTTC
CASSIQVPYEQFF
>.|TRBV6-1|TRBJ1-6|once
TGTGCCAGCAGTGGCGACGGAAATTCACCCCTCCACTTT
CASSGDGNSPLHF
>.|TRBV7-3|TRBJ2-5|.
TGTGCCAGCAGCCAGCGTCTCCAAGAGACCCAGTACTTC
CASSQRLQETQYF
>.|TRBV6-1|TRBJ2-1|.
TGTGCCAGCAGTGGCGACGTCCTACCGGTGGCGATACTCTACAATGAGCAGTTCTTC
CASSGDVLPVAILYNEQFF
>.|TRBV5-3|TRBJ2-5|.
TGTGCCAGCAGCTTGTACGAGACCCAGTACTTC
CASSLYETQYF
>.|TRBV14|TRBJ2-5|.
TGTGCCAGCAGCCAAGCCGCGGGGAGCCAAGAGACCCAGTACTTC
CASSQAAGSQETQYF
>TRBD2|TRBV6-4|TRBJ2-2|few
TGTGCCAGCAGCCCTAGCGGGACTAGGTATACCGGGGAGCTGTTTTTT
CASSPSGTRYTGELFF
>.|TRBV9|TRBJ2-5|.
TGTGCCAGCAGCGTAGCTCTGGGGTACCAAGAGACCCAGTACTTC
CASSVALGYQETQYF
>TRBD2|TRBV7-2|TRBJ2-1|.
TGTGCCAGCAGCCCACGACTAGCGGACAATGAGCAGTTCTTC
CASSPRLADNEQFF
>.|TRBV9|TRBJ1-5|once
TGTGCCAGCAGCGTAGGTCCAGGCCAGCCCCAGCATTTT
CASSVGPGQPQHF
>.|TRBV5-1|TRBJ2-7|.
TGCGCCAGCAGTTCGGGATTACAGGACGAGCAGTACTTC
CASSSGLQDEQYF
>.|TRBV28|TRBJ1-5|.
TGTGCCAGCAGTTCCACTATTTTCGGGGGAGGGAATCAGCCCCAGCATTTT
CASSSTIFGGGNQPQHF
>.|TRBV2|TRBJ2-7|.
TGTGCCAGCAGTGCCCACGGGGAGCAGTACTTC
CASSAHGEQYF
>.|TRBV6-5|TRBJ2-7|.
TGTGCCAGCAGTTACTCAAGGAGCTACGAGCAGTACTTC
CASSYSRSYEQYF
>TRBD2|TRBV6-1|TRBJ2-7|.
TGTGCCAGCAGTGAAGCGAGGGTAGCGGGCTCCTACGAGCAGTACTTC
CASSEARVAGSYEQYF
>.|TRBV6-1|TRBJ2-7|.
TGTGCCAGCAGTGAGACGTTCTGGTACGAGCAGTACTTC
CASSETFWYEQYF
>TRBD2|TRBV29-1|TRBJ2-1|.
TGCAGCGCCGAAATAGCGGGAGTAAGTAATGAGCAGTTCTTC
CSAEIAGVSNEQFF
>.|TRBV6-1|TRBJ2-2|.
TGTGCCAGCAGTGGGCAGAGTGAGTACACCGGGGAGCTGTTTTTT
CASSGQSEYTGELFF
>.|TRBV27|TRBJ2-2|few
TGTGCCAGCAGTGCCCCCCTAGCATCCACCGGGGAGCTGTTTTTT
CASSAPLASTGELFF
>.|TRBV9|TRBJ2-5|.
TGTGCCAGCAGCGCCAGACTGTTCTCGGAGACCCAGTACTTC
CASSARLFSETQYF
>TRBD2|TRBV27|TRBJ2-1|.
TGTGCCAGCTGGCGGGGGGGGGCGTCCTACAATGAGCAGTTCTTC
CASWRGGASYNEQFF
>TRBD1|TRBV29-1|TRBJ1-1|.
TGCAGTGTTTACCTGGGACAGTCCACTGAAGCTTTCTTT
CSVYLGQSTEAFF
>.|TRBV10-3|TRBJ1-5|.
TGTGCCATCAGTGAGCGCGCCAATCAGCCCCAGCATTTT
CAISERANQPQHF
>.|TRBV25-1|TRBJ1-4|once
TGTGCCAGCAGTGAATATGGGACATTAGATGAAAAACTGTTTTTT
CASSEYGTLDEKLFF
>TRBD1|TRBV6-1|TRBJ2-7|once
TGTGCCAGCAGTACACGACAGGGCTACGAGCAGTACTTC
CASSTRQGYEQYF
>.|TRBV10-3|TRBJ2-5|.
TGTGCCACGGACAGCGGCAGGGGACACCAAGAGACCCAGTACTTC
CATDSGRGHQETQYF
>.|TRBV2|TRBJ2-1|.
TGTGCCAGCAGTTTTCAGGGGAATGAGCAGTTCTTC
CASSFQGNEQFF
>TRBD1|TRBV7-2|TRBJ2-5|few
TGTGCCAGCAGCTATGACAGGGGTAGTGGGACCCAGTACTTC
CASSYDRGSGTQYF
>.|TRBV2|TRBJ2-1|.
TGTGCCAGCAGTGAAATTCGCAATGAGCAGTTCTTC
CASSEIRNEQFF
>.|TRBV2|TRBJ1-4|.
TGTGCCAGCAGTGTGGGGTCGACTAATGAAAAACTGTTTTTT
CASSVGSTNEKLFF
>.|TRBV27|TRBJ2-3|.
TGTGCCAGCAGTTCAGCGGTTTACACAGATACGCAGTATTTT
CASSSAVYTDTQYF